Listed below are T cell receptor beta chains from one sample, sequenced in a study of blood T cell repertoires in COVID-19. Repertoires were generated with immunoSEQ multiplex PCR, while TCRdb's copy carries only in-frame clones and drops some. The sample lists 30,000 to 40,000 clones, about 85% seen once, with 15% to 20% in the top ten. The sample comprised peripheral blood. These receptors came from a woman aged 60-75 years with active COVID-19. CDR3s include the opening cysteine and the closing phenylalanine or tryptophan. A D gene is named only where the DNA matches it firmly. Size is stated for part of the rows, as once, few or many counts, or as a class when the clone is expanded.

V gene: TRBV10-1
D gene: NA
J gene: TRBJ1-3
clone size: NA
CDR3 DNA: TGCGCCAGCTTAACAGGGTTGGATGCCACCTTTGGAAACACCATATATTTT
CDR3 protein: CASLTGLDATFGNTIYF

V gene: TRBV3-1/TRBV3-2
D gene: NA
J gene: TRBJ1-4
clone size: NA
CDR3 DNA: TGTGCCAGCAGCGCGGGACCGCATGAAAAACTGTTTTTT
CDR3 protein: CASSAGPHEKLFF

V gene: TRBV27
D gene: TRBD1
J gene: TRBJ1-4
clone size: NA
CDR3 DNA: TGTGCCAGTCAGGGGGCTAATGAAAAACTGTTTTTT
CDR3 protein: CASQGANEKLFF

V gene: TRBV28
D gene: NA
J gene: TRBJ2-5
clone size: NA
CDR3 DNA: TGTGCCAGCAGTTTCGGGGCGGGGTACCAAGAGACCCAGTACTTC
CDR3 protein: CASSFGAGYQETQYF

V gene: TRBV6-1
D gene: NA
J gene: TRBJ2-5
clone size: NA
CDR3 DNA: TGTGCCAGCAGTGAAGTTAGCTCCGAGACCCAGTACTTC
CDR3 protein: CASSEVSSETQYF

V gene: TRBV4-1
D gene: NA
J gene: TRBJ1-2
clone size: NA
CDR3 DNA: TGCGCCAGCAGCCGCACTACAGGGACGGGATACCATGGCTACACCTTC
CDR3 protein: CASSRTTGTGYHGYTF

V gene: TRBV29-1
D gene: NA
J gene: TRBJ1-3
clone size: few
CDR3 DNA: TGCAGCGCTAACAGGTTTACTGAGTCTGGAAACACCATATATTTT
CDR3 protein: CSANRFTESGNTIYF

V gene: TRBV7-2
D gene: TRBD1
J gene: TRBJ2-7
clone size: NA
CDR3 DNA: TGTGCCAGCAGCCGGGGACAGGGGGGATCCTACGAGCAGTACTTC
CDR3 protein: CASSRGQGGSYEQYF

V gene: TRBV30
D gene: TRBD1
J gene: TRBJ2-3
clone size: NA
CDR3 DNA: TGTGCCTGGAGTGGGGGGGACAGGGTAGTTAGTCCGCAGTATTTT
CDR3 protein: CAWSGGDRVVSPQYF

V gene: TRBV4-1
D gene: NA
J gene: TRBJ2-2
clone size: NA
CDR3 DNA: TGCGCCAGCAGCCAAGTCCCACTCACCGGGGAGCTGTTTTTT
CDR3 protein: CASSQVPLTGELFF

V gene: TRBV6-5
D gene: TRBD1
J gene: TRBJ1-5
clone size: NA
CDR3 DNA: TGTGCCAGCAGTTTCCGGACAGGGTTCCATCAGCCCCAGCATTTT
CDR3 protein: CASSFRTGFHQPQHF

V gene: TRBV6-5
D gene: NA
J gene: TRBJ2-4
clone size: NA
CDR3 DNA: TGTGCCAGCAGGGGGCCTCACGGTCTGGACTTC
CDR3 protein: CASRGPHGLDF

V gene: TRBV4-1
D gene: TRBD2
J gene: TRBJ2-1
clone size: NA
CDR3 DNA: TGCGCCAGCAGCCCAACTAGCGGATTCCCTCGAAGGGAGCAGTTCTTC
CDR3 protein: CASSPTSGFPRREQFF

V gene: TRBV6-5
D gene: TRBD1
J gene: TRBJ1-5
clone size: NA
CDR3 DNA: TGTGCCAGCAACCCGACAGGGAGCAATCAGCCCCAGCATTTT
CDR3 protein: CASNPTGSNQPQHF

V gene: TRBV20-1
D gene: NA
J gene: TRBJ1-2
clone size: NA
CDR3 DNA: TGCAGTGCTAGTCAGGTGGCGGCAGGGTACTATGGCTACACCTTC
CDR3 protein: CSASQVAAGYYGYTF

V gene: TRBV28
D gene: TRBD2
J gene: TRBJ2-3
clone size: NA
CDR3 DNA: TGTGCCAGCACCCGGGGGGGCCTCACAGATACGCAGTATTTT
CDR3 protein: CASTRGGLTDTQYF

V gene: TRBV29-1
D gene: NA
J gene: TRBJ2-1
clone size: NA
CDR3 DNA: TGCAGCGTTGGTCTAGTCAATGAGCAGTTCTTC
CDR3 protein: CSVGLVNEQFF

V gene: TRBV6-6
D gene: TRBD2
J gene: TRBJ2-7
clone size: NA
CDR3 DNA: TGTGCCAGCAGCCCTCGGACTAGCGGGAGTTACGAGCAGTACTTC
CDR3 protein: CASSPRTSGSYEQYF

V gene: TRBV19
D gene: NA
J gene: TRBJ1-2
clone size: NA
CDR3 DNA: TGTGCCAGTAGGACAGGTCCTTCTCCGGATGGCTACACCTTC
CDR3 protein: CASRTGPSPDGYTF

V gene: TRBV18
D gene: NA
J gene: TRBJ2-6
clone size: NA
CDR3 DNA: TGTGCCAGCTCACCACGGGGGCAGCCAAGCTCTGGGGCCAACGTCCTGACTTTC
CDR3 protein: CASSPRGQPSSGANVLTF

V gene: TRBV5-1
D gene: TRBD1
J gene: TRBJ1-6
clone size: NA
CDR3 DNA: TGCGCCAGCAGCCAGAAGACAGGGGGAATTGAAAATTCACCCCTCCACTTT
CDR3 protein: CASSQKTGGIENSPLHF

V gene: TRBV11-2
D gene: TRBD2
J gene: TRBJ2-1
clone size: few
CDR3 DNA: TGTGCCAGCAGCTTAGATCCTAGCGGGCGTTTGGGGGATGAGCAGTTCTTC
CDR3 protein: CASSLDPSGRLGDEQFF

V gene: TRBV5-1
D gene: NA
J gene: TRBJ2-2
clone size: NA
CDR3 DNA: TGCGCCAGCAGCTGGGGCGGGACAGCGAACACCGGGGAGCTGTTTTTT
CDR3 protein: CASSWGGTANTGELFF

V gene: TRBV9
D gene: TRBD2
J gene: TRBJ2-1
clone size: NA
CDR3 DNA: TGTGCCAGCAGTAAACTAGCGGGAGGGAACAATGAGCAGTTCTTC
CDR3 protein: CASSKLAGGNNEQFF

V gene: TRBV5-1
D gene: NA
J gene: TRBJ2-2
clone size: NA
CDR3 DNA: TGCGCCAGCCAAGAACAGGGTGTTTTCACCGGGGAGCTGTTTTTT
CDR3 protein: CASQEQGVFTGELFF

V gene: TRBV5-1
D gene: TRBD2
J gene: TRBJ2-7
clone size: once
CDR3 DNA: TGCGCCAGCAGCGCGACTAGCCGGGCCTACGAGCAGTACTTC
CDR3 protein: CASSATSRAYEQYF

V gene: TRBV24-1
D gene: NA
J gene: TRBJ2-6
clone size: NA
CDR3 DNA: TGTGCCACCAGTGATTTGGACAACTCTGGGGCCAACGTCCTGACTTTC
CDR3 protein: CATSDLDNSGANVLTF

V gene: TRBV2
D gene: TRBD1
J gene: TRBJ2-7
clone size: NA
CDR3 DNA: TGTGCCAGCAGACCCGGGCGTGGGACAGGGGTGGTGCAGTACTTC
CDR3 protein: CASRPGRGTGVVQYF

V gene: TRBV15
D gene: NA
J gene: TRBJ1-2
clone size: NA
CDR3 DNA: TGTGCCACCAGCAGAGATTTAGATTATGGCTACACCTTC
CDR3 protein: CATSRDLDYGYTF

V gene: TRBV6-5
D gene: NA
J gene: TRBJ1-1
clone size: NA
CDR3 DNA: TGTGCCAGCATGCAAGGCCAGGCTCTCACTGAAGCTTTCTTT
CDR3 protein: CASMQGQALTEAFF

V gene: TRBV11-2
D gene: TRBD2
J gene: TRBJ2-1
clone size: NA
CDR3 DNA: TGTGCCAGCAGCTCGGGACTAGCGGGAATGGCCTACAATGAGCAGTTCTTC
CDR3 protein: CASSSGLAGMAYNEQFF

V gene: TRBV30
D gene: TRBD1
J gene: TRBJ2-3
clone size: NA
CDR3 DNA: TGTGCCTGGAGTACCGGGACAGAGCCTAGCACAGATACGCAGTATTTT
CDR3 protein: CAWSTGTEPSTDTQYF

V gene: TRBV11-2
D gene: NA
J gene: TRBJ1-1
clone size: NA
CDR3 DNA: TGTGCCAGCAGCCTCTCTGACAGGAACACTGAAGCTTTCTTT
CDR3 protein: CASSLSDRNTEAFF

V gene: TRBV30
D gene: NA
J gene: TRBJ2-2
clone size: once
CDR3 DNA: TGTGCCTGGAGTGTACAGGGTGCCGGGGAGCTGTTTTTT
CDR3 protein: CAWSVQGAGELFF

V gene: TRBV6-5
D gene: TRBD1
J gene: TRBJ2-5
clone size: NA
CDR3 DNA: TGTGCCAGCAGGGCCGGGACAGGGTCCCAAGAGACCCAGTACTTC
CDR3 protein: CASRAGTGSQETQYF

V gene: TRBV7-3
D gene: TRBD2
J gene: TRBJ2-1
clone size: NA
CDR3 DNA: TGTGCCAGCAGCCCAGCCGGGACTAGCGGGGGGGCGCTGCAGTTCTTC
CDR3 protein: CASSPAGTSGGALQFF

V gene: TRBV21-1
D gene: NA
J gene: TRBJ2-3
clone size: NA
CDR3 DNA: TGTGCCAACAGGGCGGGCGCGGGAGGTTCCGTTCCTAGCACAGATACGCAGTATTTT
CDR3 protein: CANRAGAGGSVPSTDTQYF

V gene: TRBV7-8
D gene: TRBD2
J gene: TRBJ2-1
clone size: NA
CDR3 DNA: TGTGCCAGCAGCTTAGCAAGCGGGGCAAATGAGCAGTTCTTC
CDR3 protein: CASSLASGANEQFF

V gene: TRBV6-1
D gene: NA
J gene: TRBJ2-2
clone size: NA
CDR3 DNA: TGTGCCAGCAATAGGGGAACCGGGGAGCTGTTTTTT
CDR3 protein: CASNRGTGELFF

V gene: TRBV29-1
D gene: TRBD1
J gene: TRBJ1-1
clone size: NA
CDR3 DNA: TGCAGCGGGGGACAGGGGGCTGGGACTGAAGCTTTCTTT
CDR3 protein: CSGGQGAGTEAFF

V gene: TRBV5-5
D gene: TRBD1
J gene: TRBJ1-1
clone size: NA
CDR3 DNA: TGTGCCAGCAGCTCATACGACAGGGGAACTGAAGCTTTCTTT
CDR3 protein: CASSSYDRGTEAFF

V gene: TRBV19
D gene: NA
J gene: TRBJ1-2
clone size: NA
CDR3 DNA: TGTGCCAGTAGCCCTACAGGCGGAGTGGATGGCTACACCTTC
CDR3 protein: CASSPTGGVDGYTF

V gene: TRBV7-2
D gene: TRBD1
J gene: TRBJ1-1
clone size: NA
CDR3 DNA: TGTGCCAGCAGCGGACAGGGGATTGAAGCTTTCTTT
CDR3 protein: CASSGQGIEAFF

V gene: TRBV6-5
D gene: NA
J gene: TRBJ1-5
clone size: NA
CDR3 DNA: TGTGCCAGCATTCTCTACCTCGGTCAGCCCCAGCATTTT
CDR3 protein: CASILYLGQPQHF

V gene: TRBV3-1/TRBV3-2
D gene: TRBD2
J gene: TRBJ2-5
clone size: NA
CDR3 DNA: TGTGCCAGCAGCCAATATGCCGGGGGGGCACTAGAGACCCAGTACTTC
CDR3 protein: CASSQYAGGALETQYF

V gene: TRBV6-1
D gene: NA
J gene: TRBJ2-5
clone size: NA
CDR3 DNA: TGTGCCAGCAGTGAATTCGGGATTTCAGAGACCCAGTACTTC
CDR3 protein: CASSEFGISETQYF

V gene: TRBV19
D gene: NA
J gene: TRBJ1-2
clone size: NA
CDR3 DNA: TGTGCCAGTTTTCATGGTCGGGGGGATGGCTACACCTTC
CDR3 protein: CASFHGRGDGYTF

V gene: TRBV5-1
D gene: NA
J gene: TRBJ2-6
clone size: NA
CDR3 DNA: TGCGCCAGCAGCTTGGATCCAGGGACTGGGGCCAACGTCCTGACTTTC
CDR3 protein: CASSLDPGTGANVLTF

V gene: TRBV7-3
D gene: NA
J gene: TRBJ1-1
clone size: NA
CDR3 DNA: TGTGCCAGCAGCTCCGGGGGGGGCACTGAAGCTTTCTTT
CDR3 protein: CASSSGGGTEAFF

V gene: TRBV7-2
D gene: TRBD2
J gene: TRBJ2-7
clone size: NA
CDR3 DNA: TGTGCCAGCAGCTTAGGTCCTAGCGGGAGGGCCTACGAGCAGTACTTC
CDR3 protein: CASSLGPSGRAYEQYF